This TCR beta chain originates from a study of post-analysis software for immune sequencing data. TCR beta cDNA libraries included unique molecular identifiers. TCRdb re-analysed the PCR reads in MiXCR, keeping a single row per CDR3 protein. The profile shows about 200,000 distinct CDR3 sequences, roughly 30% of them singletons. This CDR3 has 13 residues. Trimming took 5 bases from V and 5 from J; bases not matched to a gene: 5. The germline CDR1 and CDR2 sequences are SEHNR and FQNEAQ (reference sequence). Study results and caveats: Samples prepared in the same batch strongly co-clustered by F measure. TRBV5-6, TRBV5-1 and TRBV20-1 belonged to a set of about 5 TRBV segments that were more frequent in patients than controls.

This clonotype was counted at least ten times. Its specificity is unknown. Sequencing was performed on blood. The sequence was obtained from a girl younger than 18 with multiple sclerosis. The chain joins TRBV7-9 to TRBJ2-7; 8 bases are shared with TRBD1. The CDR3 DNA follows: TGTGCCAGCAGCGCGGACAGGGAGGACGAGCAGTACTTC. It encodes CASSADREDEQYF.